This T cell receptor (beta chain) was sequenced for a study of OX40 agonist ivuxolimab in advanced cancers. Study details: The treatment was a fully human IgG2 OX40 agonist, ivuxolimab. Partial responses occurred in Three dose-escalation patients, one with hepatocellular carcinoma and two with cutaneous melanoma.

Turning to this clone: Its specificity is not known.

Blood sampling took place at baseline, cycle 4 day 1, and cycle 7 day 1. The repertoire was sequenced with immunoSEQ multiplex PCR; TCRdb's copy has only in-frame clones and lacks some. The table shows roughly 68,000 clones, with 65% to 90% occurring only once. The CDR3 runs 14 residues. Between the trimmed V and J ends, which lost 7 bases and 6 bases, there was a span of 18 bases. The V gene's germline CDR1 is SGHTA and CDR2 FQGNSA. Study results and limitations: CD4+ and CD8+ blood T cells expanded clonally by week 6 at 0.1 to 3.0 mg/kg.

The sequence came from an adult with an advanced solid tumor such as melanoma, head and neck, liver or kidney cancer. J is TRBJ1-1 and V is TRBV7-2, with D perhaps TRBD1 (6 bases). Source: CD4+ or CD8+ T cells sorted from blood, taken in a trial of the OX40 agonist ivuxolimab. The CDR3 sequence: CASTLTPGVSEAFF. The CDR3 DNA follows: TGTGCCAGCACCCTCACTCCAGGGGTTTCTGAAGCTTTCTTT. The full variable domain, its missing parts supplied by reference TRBV7-2 and TRBJ1-1, is GAGVSQSPSNKVTEKGKDVELRCDPISGHTALYWYRQSLGQGLEFLIYFQGNSAPDKSGLPSDRFSAERTGGSVSTLTIQRTQQEDSAVYLCASTLTPGVSEAFFGQGTRLTVV.